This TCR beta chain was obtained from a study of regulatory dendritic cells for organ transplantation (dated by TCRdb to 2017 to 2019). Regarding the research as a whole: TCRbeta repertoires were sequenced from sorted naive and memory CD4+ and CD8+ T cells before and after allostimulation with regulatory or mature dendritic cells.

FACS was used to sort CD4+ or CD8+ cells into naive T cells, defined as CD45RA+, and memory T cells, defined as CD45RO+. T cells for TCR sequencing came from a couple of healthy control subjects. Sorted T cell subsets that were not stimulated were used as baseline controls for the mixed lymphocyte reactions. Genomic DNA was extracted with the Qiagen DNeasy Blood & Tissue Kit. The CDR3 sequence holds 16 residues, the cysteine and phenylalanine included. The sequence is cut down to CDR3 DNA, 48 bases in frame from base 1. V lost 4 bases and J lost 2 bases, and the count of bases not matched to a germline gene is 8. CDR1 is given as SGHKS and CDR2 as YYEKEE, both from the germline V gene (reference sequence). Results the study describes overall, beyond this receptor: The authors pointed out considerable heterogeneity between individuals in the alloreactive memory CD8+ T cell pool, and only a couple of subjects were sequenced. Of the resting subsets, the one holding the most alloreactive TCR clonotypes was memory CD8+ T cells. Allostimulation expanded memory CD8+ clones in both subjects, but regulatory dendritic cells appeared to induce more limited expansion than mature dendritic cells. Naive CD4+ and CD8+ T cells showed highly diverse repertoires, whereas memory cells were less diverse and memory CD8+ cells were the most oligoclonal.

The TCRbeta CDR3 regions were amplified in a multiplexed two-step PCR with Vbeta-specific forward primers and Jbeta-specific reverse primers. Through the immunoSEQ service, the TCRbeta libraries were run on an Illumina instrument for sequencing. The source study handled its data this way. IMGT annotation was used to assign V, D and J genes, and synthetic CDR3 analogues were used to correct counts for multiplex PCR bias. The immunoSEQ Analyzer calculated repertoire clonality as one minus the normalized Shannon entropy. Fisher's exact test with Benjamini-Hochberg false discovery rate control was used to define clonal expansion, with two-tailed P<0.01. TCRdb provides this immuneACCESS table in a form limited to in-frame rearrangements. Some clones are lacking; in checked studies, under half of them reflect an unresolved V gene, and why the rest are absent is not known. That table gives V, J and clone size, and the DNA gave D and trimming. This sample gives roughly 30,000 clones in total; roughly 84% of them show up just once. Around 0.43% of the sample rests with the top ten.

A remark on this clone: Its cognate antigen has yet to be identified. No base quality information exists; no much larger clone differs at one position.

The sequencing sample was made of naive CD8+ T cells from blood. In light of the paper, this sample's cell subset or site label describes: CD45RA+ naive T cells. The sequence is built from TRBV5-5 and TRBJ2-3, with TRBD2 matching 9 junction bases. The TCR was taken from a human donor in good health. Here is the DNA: TGTGCCAGCAGCCCAGGAGCGGGGGGATTCACAGATACGCAGTATTTT. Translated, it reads CASSPGAGGFTDTQYF.